The 2 T cell receptor beta chains below were found in one sample sequenced in a study of long-term antiretroviral therapy in people with HIV. Version v3.0 of the immunoSEQ assay ran at survey level. The table came from immunoSEQ multiplex PCR; TCRdb's copy has only in-frame clones and leaves some out. This table holds 30,000 to 40,000 clones, under 90% found once. The sequenced sample was unsorted PBMCs, obtained 0.4 years before starting antiretroviral therapy. The receptors derive from a man aged 18 to 30 with HIV.

This clone has a single count. The genes are TRBV29-1 and TRBJ1-5; no definite D call. V lost 5 bases and J 1 base, leaving 9 bases between the germline ends. CDR1 and CDR2 (germline): SQVTM, ANQGSEA. The CDR3 is 13 residues long. Written as DNA, the CDR3 is TGCAGCGTTTCCGGGCCGAGCAATCAGCCCCAGCATTTT. Translating it yields CSVSGPSNQPQHF. The full variable domain, its missing parts supplied by reference TRBV29-1 and TRBJ1-5, is SAVISQKPSRDICQRGTSLTIQCQVDSQVTMMFWYRQQPGQSLTLIATANQGSEATYESGFVIDKFPISRPNLTFSTLTVSNMSPEDSSIYLCSVSGPSNQPQHFGDGTRLSIL.

This chain connects TRBV5-1 to TRBJ1-1; no firm D call. Trimming removed 0 bases from V and 2 bases from J, with 5 bases in between. CDR1 is SGHRS and CDR2 is YFSETQ in the germline V gene. The CDR3 length is 13 residues. CDR3 sequence: CASSLVRNTEAFF. The CDR3, as DNA: TGCGCCAGCAGCTTGGTCAGAAACACTGAAGCTTTCTTT.